The next 30 T cell receptor beta chains were all read from a single sample in a study of CD8+ T cells in alopecia areata. TCR sequencing used cDNA made by reverse transcription of extracted RNA. The protocol was immunoSEQ multiplex PCR, while the TCRdb copy is restricted to in-frame clones and leaves out a portion. Seen here are about 180,000 clones, around three fifths observed once, and the top ten hold roughly 14%. The sequencing used CD4+ T cells sorted from blood, collected at week 0. All receptors come from a human donor with alopecia areata.

The J gene is TRBJ1-6, the V gene TRBV6-1; 11 nucleotides agree with TRBD1. V lost 6 bases, J lost 10 bases, and 5 bases stayed unmatched. Germline V gives CDR1 MNHNS, CDR2 SASEGT. CDR3 length equals 14 residues. Here the CDR3 DNA reads TGTGCCAGCAGCCGAGGGACAGGGGGGTCACCCCTCCACTTT. Encoded protein: CASSRGTGGSPLHF.

The genes are TRBV10-3 and TRBJ2-4; TRBD1 matches at 8 bases. Looked up from germline, CDR1 is ENHRY and CDR2 is SYGVKD. Trimming at V came to 6 bases and at J to 4 bases, leaving 2 bases not matched to a gene. This CDR3 spans 13 amino acids. CDR3 residues: CAISWTGKNIQYF. Here the CDR3 DNA reads TGTGCCATCAGCTGGACAGGGAAAAACATTCAGTACTTC.

This clone was seen a few times. The rearrangement uses TRBV6-6 and TRBJ2-1, with no clear D. Germline V CDR1 and CDR2: MNHNY, SVGAGI (reference sequence). CDR3 length equals 14 residues. The germline V and J ends were trimmed by 2 bases and 8 bases, with 13 bases remaining between them. CDR3 DNA sequence: TGTGCCAGCAGTTACCCAGGACGAAAATATGAGCAGTTCTTC. Translation: CASSYPGRKYEQFF.

The chain has TRBV30 and TRBJ2-3; 11 bases agree with TRBD2. The CDR3 length is 13 residues. Germline V lookup: CDR1 GTSNPN, CDR2 SVGIG (reference sequence). Germline trimming cut 7 bases from V and 6 bases from J; bases unmatched to any gene: 6. Written as DNA, the CDR3 is TGTGCCTCACAGACTAGCGGGGCGGATACGCAGTATTTT. Translating it yields CASQTSGADTQYF.

The genes are TRBV7-2 and TRBJ1-5, with 9 bases matching TRBD1. Germline loops: CDR1 SGHTA, CDR2 FQGNSA. V gave up 2 bases and J gave up 4 bases; unmatched junction bases: 3. The CDR3 extends over 15 amino acids. CDR3 residues: CASSLTGQGNQPQHF. The CDR3, as DNA: TGTGCCAGCAGCTTAACGGGACAGGGTAATCAGCCCCAGCATTTT.

This clone was observed a few times. V gene TRBV4-2 combines with J gene TRBJ2-1, with D tentatively TRBD2 (6 bases). CDR1 and CDR2 (germline): LGHNA, YNFKEQ. The CDR3 has 14 amino acids. Trimming stripped 2 bases from V and 6 bases from J, with 11 bases between. Here the CDR3 reads CASSQPGDSNEQFF. For the CDR3, the DNA is TGTGCCAGCAGCCAACCGGGGGACTCCAATGAGCAGTTCTTC.

The chain combines TRBV30 with TRBJ1-5; D gene uncertain. Trimming shortened V by 0 bases and J by 4 bases, and 16 bases separated the two germline ends. The CDR3 has 16 amino acids. Germline V gene lookup returns CDR1 GTSNPN and CDR2 SVGIG (reference sequence). CDR3 region: CAWSVLDGGGNQPQHF. CDR3 coding DNA: TGTGCCTGGAGTGTACTGGATGGAGGAGGGAATCAGCCCCAGCATTTT.

The chain employs TRBV27 and TRBJ2-7, with 14 bases aligning to TRBD2. V shed 0 bases, J shed 2 bases, and the junction held 6 bases outside the gene matches. Germline V gives CDR1 MNHEY, CDR2 SMNVEV (reference sequence). The CDR3 spans 18 residues. Here the CDR3 reads CASSLSGTSGGGAYEQYF. In DNA form, the CDR3 reads TGTGCCAGCAGTTTATCTGGGACTAGCGGGGGCGGCGCCTACGAGCAGTACTTC.

V is TRBV4-2 and J is TRBJ2-2, with 8 bases fitting TRBD2. Germline CDR1 LGHNA, CDR2 YNFKEQ. The length of the CDR3 is 16 residues. The J segment lost 6 bases and the V segment lost 0 bases, leaving 6 bases of the junction unmatched. The CDR3 protein is CASSQDNGLASGELFF. As DNA, the CDR3 is TGTGCCAGCAGCCAAGATAACGGACTAGCCTCCGGGGAGCTGTTTTTT.

In regard to this clone: Different DNA sequences within this sample yield the same CDR3. V gene TRBV2 combines with J gene TRBJ1-6, with 9 bases fitting TRBD1. This CDR3 comprises 14 residues. Germline CDR1 reads SNHLY; CDR2 reads FYNNEI. Trimming cost V 8 bases and J 9 bases; bases outside gene matches: 8. CDR3: CASRRQGESSPLHF. CDR3 bases: TGTGCCAGCCGAAGACAGGGGGAGAGTTCACCCCTCCACTTT.

The V call is TRBV12-5, the J call TRBJ2-3; D is uncertain. V was clipped by 0 bases and J by 6 bases, with 7 bases between them. CDR3 length: 13 residues. CDR1 LGHNT and CDR2 FRNRAP come from the germline V gene. The CDR3 is CASGLVAMDTQYF. Written as DNA, the CDR3 is TGTGCTAGTGGTTTGGTAGCGATGGATACGCAGTATTTT. Variable domain in full (rest from reference TRBV12-5 and TRBJ2-3): DARVTQTPRHKVTEMGQEVTMRCQPILGHNTVFWYRQTMMQGLELLAYFRNRAPLDDSGMPKDRFSAEMPDATLATLKIQPSEPRDSAVYFCASGLVAMDTQYFGPGTRLTVL.

J is TRBJ1-5 and V is TRBV19, with D unresolved. The germline CDR1 and CDR2 sequences are LNHDA and SQIVND (reference sequence). This CDR3 has 12 residues. Trimming stripped 10 bases from V and 1 base from J, with 8 bases between. The DNA for the CDR3 is TGTGCCACACGGTGGAGCAATCAGCCCCAGCATTTT. Encoded protein: CATRWSNQPQHF.

This clone was counted a few times. The gene calls are TRBV29-1 and TRBJ2-2; 10 bases match TRBD1. This CDR3 has 17 residues. Germline V gives CDR1 SQVTM, CDR2 ANQGSEA. V was clipped by 3 bases and J by 4 bases; unmatched bases: 11. CDR3 region: CSVEGLRDRGRTGELFF. DNA for the CDR3: TGCAGCGTTGAGGGGCTTCGCGACAGGGGGCGCACCGGGGAGCTGTTTTTT.

As to this clone: Mismatch with germline at one junction end may stem from a read error. Other nucleotide sequences from this sample produce the same CDR3. The J gene is TRBJ1-1, the V gene TRBV29-1; TRBD1 matches 9 bases. There are 14 residues in the CDR3. CDR1 is SQVTM, CDR2 ANQGSEA, per germline. DNA of the CDR3: TGCAGCGTTCAAGACAGGGGGATGAACACTGAAGCTTTCTTT. This gives the protein CSVQDRGMNTEAFF.

V usage is TRBV18 and J usage is TRBJ1-5; D is possibly TRBD1 (5 bases). V was shortened by 4 bases and J by 2 bases, with 9 bases between the two germline ends. The CDR3 runs to 14 residues. Germline CDR1 is KGHSH and CDR2 is LQKENI. CDR3 region: CASSLQGGNQPQHF. CDR3 in DNA: TGTGCCAGCTCACTGCAGGGTGGCAATCAGCCCCAGCATTTT.

The V gene is TRBV4-1, the J gene TRBJ2-7; the D is unclear. This CDR3 is built from 15 residues. The V gene lost 1 base and the J gene lost 5 bases, with 15 bases spanning the gap. Germline CDR1 is MGHRA and CDR2 is YSYEKL. The CDR3 reads CASSQGATMGNEQYF. The CDR3 DNA reads as TGCGCCAGCAGCCAAGGGGCCACTATGGGGAACGAGCAGTACTTC.

This clone was seen a single time. The rearrangement links TRBV7-6 to TRBJ2-7; D unresolved. There are 16 residues in the CDR3. Germline V gives CDR1 SGHVS, CDR2 FNYEAQ. V gave up 1 base and J gave up 2 bases, with 15 bases separating them. The CDR3 DNA reads TGTGCCAGCAGCTTAGTTTCAGAGCAAGTCACCTACGAGCAGTACTTC. It codes for CASSLVSEQVTYEQYF.

This clone was observed a handful of times. The rearrangement uses TRBV30 and TRBJ1-1; 7 bases map to TRBD1. The germline V gene has CDR1 GTSNPN and CDR2 SVGIG (reference sequence). J lost 0 bases, V lost 4 bases, and 5 bases had no gene match. The CDR3 sequence is 14 residues long. The CDR3 DNA reads as TGTGCCTGGACTAAAGACAGGGTGAACACTGAAGCTTTCTTT. Protein sequence: CAWTKDRVNTEAFF.

The V and J genes are TRBV7-9 and TRBJ1-4; D not resolved. This CDR3 comprises 15 residues. Trimming removed 1 base at V and 7 bases at J, with 13 bases between. Germline loops: CDR1 SEHNR, CDR2 FQNEAQ (reference sequence). CDR3 coding DNA: TGTGCCAGCAGCTTAGGTCGGGGTCGGGCTGAAAAACTGTTTTTT. It is translated as CASSLGRGRAEKLFF.

There are a few counts of this clone. The J gene is TRBJ2-1, the V gene TRBV29-1; no reliable D call. Germline values: CDR1 SQVTM, CDR2 ANQGSEA. The CDR3 sequence is 13 residues long. V was shortened by 5 bases and J by 5 bases, with 13 bases between the two germline ends. CDR3 region: CSVLDGLHNEQFF. The CDR3 DNA is TGCAGCGTTCTGGACGGCCTACACAATGAGCAGTTCTTC.

The rearrangement uses TRBV30 and TRBJ1-2, with D tentatively TRBD1 (5 bases). CDR3 length equals 13 residues. Trimming took 0 bases from V and 7 from J, leaving 12 bases between them. Germline V CDR1 and CDR2: GTSNPN, SVGIG (reference sequence). CDR3 sequence: CAWSVHRGTGYTF. CDR3 sequence (DNA): TGTGCCTGGAGTGTACATAGGGGTACTGGCTACACCTTC.

The count of this clone is one. The rearrangement uses TRBV2 and TRBJ1-1, with unresolved D. From germline, CDR1 is SNHLY and CDR2 FYNNEI. CDR3 length: 13 residues. Trimming took 2 bases from V and 4 from J, leaving 8 bases between them. The chain's CDR3 is CASSETRSTEAFF. CDR3 sequence (DNA): TGTGCCAGCAGTGAAACTCGCAGCACTGAAGCTTTCTTT.

This chain connects TRBV29-1 to TRBJ2-1; weak D call: TRBD1 (5 bases). The CDR3 extends over 13 amino acids. Between the trimmed V and J ends, which lost 4 bases and 6 bases, there was a span of 13 bases. Germline V gene data show CDR1 as SQVTM and CDR2 as ANQGSEA. The CDR3 sequence: CSVARDSTNEQFF. CDR3 bases: TGCAGCGTTGCTCGCGACAGCACCAATGAGCAGTTCTTC.

V and J are TRBV30 and TRBJ1-5, with D possibly matching TRBD1 (6 bases). CDR1 and CDR2 from the germline V gene are GTSNPN and SVGIG (reference sequence). The CDR3 totals 12 residues. Trimming removed 6 bases at V and 4 bases at J, with 10 bases between. CDR3 sequence (DNA): TGTGCCTGTACCCAGGGGAATCAGCCCCAGCATTTT. Translated: CACTQGNQPQHF.

V and J are TRBV10-3 and TRBJ2-1; 7 bases are a match to TRBD2. Germline lookup yields CDR1 ENHRY and CDR2 SYGVKD. V dropped 0 bases and J dropped 5; count of bases not matched to a gene: 1. The CDR3 extends over 14 amino acids. Here the CDR3 reads CAISESAGDNEQFF. The CDR3 DNA reads TGTGCCATCAGTGAGTCCGCGGGGGACAATGAGCAGTTCTTC.

V is TRBV7-3 and J is TRBJ2-1, with unresolved D. The CDR3 covers 11 residues. Germline assignment: CDR1 SGHTA and CDR2 FQGTGA. The germline V and J ends were trimmed by 3 bases and 9 bases, with 6 bases remaining between them. In DNA form, the CDR3 reads TGTGCCAGCAGCTTGGATGGTGAGCAGTTCTTC. This codes for CASSLDGEQFF.

The chain combines TRBV30 with TRBJ2-4; D possibly corresponds to TRBD2 (5 bases). The V end lost 0 bases, the J end lost 1 base, and 13 bases lay between the germline ends. CDR1 is GTSNPN and CDR2 is SVGIG in the germline V gene (reference sequence). CDR3 size: 16 residues. This CDR3 reads CAWSVRVGMAKNIQYF. CDR3 in DNA: TGTGCCTGGAGTGTACGGGTCGGGATGGCCAAAAACATTCAGTACTTC. Looking up the rest from reference TRBV30 and TRBJ2-4 gives the full variable domain: SQTIHQWPATLVQPVGSPLSLECTVEGTSNPNLYWYRQAAGRGLQLLFYSVGIGQISSEVPQNLSASRPQDRQFILSSKKLLLSDSGFYLCAWSVRVGMAKNIQYFGAGTRLSVL.

The chain is built from TRBV30 and TRBJ1-5; the D is unclear. This CDR3 has 12 residues. The germline V gene has CDR1 GTSNPN and CDR2 SVGIG (reference sequence). Trimming removed 1 base at V and 0 bases at J, with 1 base between. CDR3 coding DNA: TGTGCCTGGAGTGCTAGCAATCAGCCCCAGCATTTT. Its protein product is CAWSASNQPQHF.

The chain links TRBV11-3 to TRBJ2-5; 15 bases line up with TRBD2. V dropped 5 bases and J dropped 4; count of bases not matched to a gene: 8. The germline V gene encodes CDR1 SGHNT and CDR2 YENEEA. CDR3 length equals 17 residues. CDR3 coding DNA: TGTGCCAGCAGCCGATGGACTAGCGGGGGGGCCGGAGAGACCCAGTACTTC. This sequence encodes CASSRWTSGGAGETQYF.

This clone was detected only a few times. The chain has TRBV7-3 and TRBJ2-1; perhaps TRBD1 as D (7 bases). Germline-derived CDR1 and CDR2 are SGHTA and FQGTGA. V shed 4 bases and J shed 2 bases, with 12 bases lying between them. The CDR3 loop spans 15 amino acids. The CDR3 DNA is TGTGCCAGCAGCTCCAGGGGGGACACCTACAATGAGCAGTTCTTC. Amino acids: CASSSRGDTYNEQFF. The full variable domain, completed using reference TRBV7-3 and TRBJ2-1, is GAGVSQTPSNKVTEKGKYVELRCDPISGHTALYWYRQSLGQGPEFLIYFQGTGAADDSGLPNDRFFAVRPEGSVSTLKIQRTERGDSAVYLCASSSRGDTYNEQFFGPGTRLTVL.